This T cell receptor beta chain was identified during a study of cytomegalovirus exposure and HLA in healthy donors. A remark on this clone: Its antigen is still unknown.

This CDR3 region has 15 residues. Trimming removed 5 bases from V and 5 bases from J, with 15 bases in between. The germline V gene has CDR1 MGHDK and CDR2 SYGVNS. PCR involved 60 Vbeta and 13 Jbeta primers. Sequencing used immunoSEQ multiplex PCR; TCRdb keeps in-frame clones, though not all of them. The profile shows 200,000 to 250,000 clones, more than 75% of them singletons. Study-wide results and caveats: According to reports, the classifier identified cytomegalovirus status with high specificity and sensitivity. In a later analysis, donors in an Asian-associated ancestry cluster reportedly had fewer N-insertions in productive TCRs than the cohort mean. The study listed around 150 cytomegalovirus-associated TCR beta chains.

The receptor's source is a human donor in good health. Source material: PBMCs. V is TRBV25-1 and J is TRBJ2-2, with D possibly TRBD1 on 6 matching bases. The CDR3 loop reads CASSPRGIGTGELFF. DNA for the CDR3: TGTGCCAGCAGTCCTAGGGGGATAGGAACCGGGGAGCTGTTTTTT.